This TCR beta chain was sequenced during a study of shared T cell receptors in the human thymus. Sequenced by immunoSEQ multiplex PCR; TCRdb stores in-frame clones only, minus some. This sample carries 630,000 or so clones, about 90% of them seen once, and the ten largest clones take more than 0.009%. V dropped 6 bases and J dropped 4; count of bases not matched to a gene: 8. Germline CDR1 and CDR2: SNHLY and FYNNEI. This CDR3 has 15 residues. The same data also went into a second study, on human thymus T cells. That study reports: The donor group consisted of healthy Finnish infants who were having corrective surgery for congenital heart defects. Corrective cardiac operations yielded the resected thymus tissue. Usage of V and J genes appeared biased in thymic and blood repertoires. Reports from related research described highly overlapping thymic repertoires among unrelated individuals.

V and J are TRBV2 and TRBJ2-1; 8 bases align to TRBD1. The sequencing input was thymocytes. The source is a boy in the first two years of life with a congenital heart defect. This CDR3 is CASSPPDREYNEQFF. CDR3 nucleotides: TGTGCCAGCAGCCCCCCGGACAGGGAGTACAATGAGCAGTTCTTC.